This T cell receptor beta chain came from a study of vaccination and CD4 T cells after COVID-19 (dated by TCRdb to the early 2020s). General notes on the study: Convalescent patients had a positive SARS-CoV-2 result on nasal swab PCR, and of these patients, several had mild disease and one had severe disease. The convalescent cohort comprised six males and four females, including two Hispanic individuals, seven Caucasians, two Asians and one multiracial person. Each participant got two doses of either the Pfizer-BioNTech BNT162b2 vaccine (n=8) or the Moderna mRNA-1273 vaccine (n=2). Post-COVID blood samples were collected from convalescent patients a median of roughly 100 days after diagnosis, with a range of about 35 to 180 days. Post-vaccine blood samples were obtained a median of approximately 74 days after the second vaccine dose, with a range of about 14 to 241 days. The cultures were stimulated with overlapping spike peptide pools from SARS-CoV-2 and from the common cold coronaviruses HCoV-NL63, HCoV-OC43 and HCoV-229E. In control cultures, a CEFX viral epitope pool was used as positive control, an HIV-1 Nef peptide pool was used as negative control, or no peptide was added. In under 13 COVID-19 convalescent patients and 4 infection-naive healthy vaccine recipients, researchers compared the spike-specific CD4+ TCR repertoire from before mRNA vaccination with the repertoire from after.

Results the study describes overall, beyond this receptor: Among the post-vaccine SARS-CoV-2-reactive clones in convalescent patients, a median approximately 86% showed up only after vaccination, which suggests vaccine-specific priming. An increase in the median number of SARS-CoV-2-reactive clonotypes from approximately 21 after infection to a few dozen after vaccination was observed, but the change was not found to be significant. The number of convalescent patients in the study was relatively small, and the study did not examine early timepoints following natural infection. In convalescent patients, nearly all vaccine-specific clones (304 of 307) were found to be mono-reactive for SARS-CoV-2 spike rather than cross-reactive with common cold coronaviruses.

CDR1 and CDR2 were assigned from the germline V gene as SGHRS and YFSETQ. The CDR3 runs 15 residues from the cysteine to the phenylalanine. Just the 45-base CDR3 DNA is kept, in frame starting at base 1. V is shortened by 0 bases, J by 0 bases, and the region joining them spans 7 bases. Concerning this clonotype itself: Its antigen is not yet known. Base qualities are missing; no much larger clone stands one base away.

The treatment or condition label, as the study defines it: roughly 10-day PBMC culture with coronavirus spike peptide pools or control peptides (ViraFEST assay). The ViraFEST assay was used in the study, in which antigen-specific T cells were expanded with peptide pools and expanded clonotypes were subsequently identified by TCR sequencing. Positive SARS-CoV-2 PCR tests in the convalescent patients dated from March to December 2020, before Alpha, Beta and Delta variants emerged in the United States. PBMCs were cultured at approximately 2.1 million per well in IMDM supplemented with roughly 5.2% human AB serum and about 10 IU/ml IL-2, with roughly 10 ug/ml peptide pools added. On days 3 and 7, half of the culture medium was replaced with fresh IL-2-containing medium. Once the cells had been in culture for about 10 days, the EasySep CD4+ T cell isolation kit was used to isolate CD4+ T cells by negative selection. Ficoll-Paque Plus gradient centrifugation was used to isolate PBMCs from whole blood, and the isolated PBMCs were then either used fresh or cryopreserved at -140C. Each culture condition was generally run in triplicate wells.

The library relied on PCR. DNA from cultured CD4+ T cells was subjected to TCR sequencing with the Oncomine TCR Beta short-read assay at the Johns Hopkins FTIC core. Genomic DNA was extracted from the cultured CD4+ T cells with the QIAamp micro DNA kit. The Oncomine TCR Beta libraries from cultured CD4+ T cells were pooled using unique dual indexes and then sequenced on an Illumina iSeq 100. From the authors' description of their analysis: Non-productive sequences were filtered out, and CDR3s that did not start with C, did not end with F or W, or were shorter than 7 amino acids were discarded. The MANAFEST web application identified antigen-specific clonotypes by comparing peptide-stimulated wells against reference wells and other culture wells. An FDR below 0.05, an odds ratio above 5, and a productive frequency above 0.1% in at least two of three replicate wells were required for clones to be considered positive. Cross-reactive clonotypes were defined as significantly expanded in both SARS-CoV-2 spike wells and at least one common cold coronavirus spike condition. Levenshtein distances (stringdist) and unrooted phylogenetic trees (ape) in R version 3.6.1 were used to assess CDR3 homology. The raw public data were reprocessed by TCRdb itself: fastp quality trimming at Q25, MiXCR clonotype calling, in-frame beta chains only. Every entry covers one CDR3 protein and lists the most common genes and DNA from its rows. Here the V and J calls rest on TCRdb's processing, not on the authors' analysis. The sample table contains more than 7,000 distinct CDR3 sequences; only one count was recorded for 61% of them. In total, the top ten clones hold over 15% of the sample.

This specimen consisted of cultured CD4+ T cells from blood, obtained after SARS-CoV-2 vaccination. The rearrangement combines TRBV5-1 with TRBJ1-3; the D gene is not confidently resolved. The receptor's source is a human donor with COVID-19. The sequenced DNA: TGCGCCAGCAGCTTGGTACCCAGCTCTGGAAACACCATATATTTT. Its translation is CASSLVPSSGNTIYF.